The 13 T cell receptor beta chains below all came from one sample that was sequenced in a study of OX40 agonist ivuxolimab in advanced cancers. Repertoires were generated with immunoSEQ multiplex PCR, while TCRdb's copy carries only in-frame clones and drops some. Of 77,000 or so clones listed, more than 80% are singletons. This specimen was CD4+ or CD8+ T cells sorted from blood, taken in a trial of the OX40 agonist ivuxolimab. All receptors derive from an adult with an advanced solid tumor such as melanoma, head and neck, liver or kidney cancer.

The chain uses TRBV11-1 and TRBJ2-5, with D possibly TRBD1 on 5 matching bases. Trimming removed 3 bases from V and 1 base from J, with 6 bases in between. Germline CDR1 SGHAT, CDR2 FQDESV (reference sequence). The CDR3 sequence is 13 residues long. The CDR3: CASSLGLQETQYF. In DNA, the CDR3 is TGTGCCAGCAGCTTGGGGCTCCAAGAGACCCAGTACTTC. The entire variable domain, with the rest obtained from reference TRBV11-1 and TRBJ2-5, is as follows: EAEVAQSPRYKITEKSQAVAFWCDPISGHATLYWYRQILGQGPELLVQFQDESVVDDSQLPKDRFSAERLKGVDSTLKIQPAELGDSAMYLCASSLGLQETQYFGPGTRLLVL.

The rearrangement links TRBV5-6 to TRBJ2-7, with 9 positions matching TRBD1. There are 16 residues in the CDR3. The germline V gene encodes CDR1 SGHDT and CDR2 YYEEEE. The junction had 11 bases not matched to a gene; V was cut back by 3 bases and J by 4 bases. The CDR3 DNA is TGTGCCAGCAGCTCCACCCGGGACAGGGATACGTACGAGCAGTACTTC. Translating gives CASSSTRDRDTYEQYF.

This clone was observed a single time. The genes are TRBV18 and TRBJ2-4; D gene unclear. Germline loops: CDR1 KGHSH, CDR2 LQKENI. V was shortened by 3 bases and J by 0 bases, with 9 bases between the two germline ends. The length of the CDR3 is 15 residues. CDR3 sequence (DNA): TGTGCCAGCTCACCTCCGATGGGAGCCAAAAACATTCAGTACTTC. It codes for CASSPPMGAKNIQYF. The whole variable domain, remainder taken from reference TRBV18 and TRBJ2-4, is NAGVMQNPRHLVRRRGQEARLRCSPMKGHSHVYWYRQLPEEGLKFMVYLQKENIIDESGMPKERFSAEFPKEGPSILRIQQVVRGDSAAYFCASSPPMGAKNIQYFGAGTRLSVL.

The chain is built from TRBV28 and TRBJ2-2; D is unresolved. V lost 8 bases and J lost 4, with 8 bases in between. Germline V CDR1 and CDR2: MDHEN, SYDVKM. The CDR3 totals 12 residues. CDR3 sequence: CASWRTTGELFF. In DNA, the CDR3 is TGTGCCAGCTGGCGGACCACCGGGGAGCTGTTTTTT.

This chain connects TRBV6-1 to TRBJ2-3; TRBD2 is a possible D gene (6 bases). Germline lookup yields CDR1 MNHNS and CDR2 SASEGT. The V end was cut by 4 bases, the J end by 3 bases, with 14 bases between. The CDR3 length is 15 residues. The DNA of the CDR3 is TGTGCCAGCAGTGGGGGGTTTGGGGGGACAGATACGCAGTATTTT. Translated: CASSGGFGGTDTQYF.

There are a few counts of this clone. V usage is TRBV10-3 and J usage is TRBJ2-6, with TRBD1 matching over 8 bases. Per germline, CDR1 ENHRY and CDR2 SYGVKD. The CDR3 extends over 16 amino acids. The J segment lost 0 bases and the V segment lost 7 bases, leaving 5 bases of the junction unmatched. The DNA of the CDR3 is TGTGCCATCAACCAGGGGGCGATCTCTGGGGCCAACGTCCTGACTTTC. Translating it yields CAINQGAISGANVLTF.

This clone was detected once. V is TRBV7-2 and J is TRBJ2-5; D assignment may be TRBD1 or TRBD2 (5 bases each). Trimming removed 6 bases from V and 1 base from J, with 18 bases in between. Germline assignment: CDR1 SGHTA and CDR2 FQGNSA. The CDR3 is made up of 16 amino acids. CDR3 protein: CASSRPGRAPQETQYF. The CDR3 coding sequence is TGTGCCAGCAGTCGGCCGGGACGAGCCCCCCAAGAGACCCAGTACTTC.

As regards this clone: A much larger clone is a single base away; this may be a read error. This chain links TRBV5-5 with TRBJ1-1, with 7 bases identical to TRBD1. Germline V lookup: CDR1 SGHKS, CDR2 YYEKEE (reference sequence). This CDR3 comprises 14 residues. The CDR3 DNA follows: TGTGCCAACAGCCTCAGGGGGATGAACACTGAAGCTTTCTTT. Protein sequence: CANSLRGMNTEAFF. The full variable domain, its missing parts supplied by reference TRBV5-5 and TRBJ1-1, is DAGVTQSPTHLIKTRGQQVTLRCSPISGHKSVSWYQQVLGQGPQFIFQYYEKEERGRGNFPDRFSARQFPNYSSELNVNALLLGDSALYLCANSLRGMNTEAFFGQGTRLTVV.

The V and J genes are TRBV28 and TRBJ2-7, with 7 bases lining up with TRBD1. This CDR3 comprises 14 residues. In germline, CDR1 is MDHEN, CDR2 SYDVKM. Trimming cost V 5 bases and J 4 bases; bases outside gene matches: 8. CDR3 residues: CASSEPGQKYEQYF. CDR3 DNA: TGTGCCAGCAGTGAACCGGGACAGAAATACGAGCAGTACTTC.

The V and J genes are TRBV30 and TRBJ1-1; D uncertain. This CDR3 contains 13 residues. Germline values: CDR1 GTSNPN, CDR2 SVGIG (reference sequence). The V gene lost 4 bases and the J gene lost 3 bases, with 12 bases spanning the gap. CDR3 protein: CAWTKRIDTEAFF. DNA of the CDR3: TGTGCCTGGACCAAACGGATAGACACTGAAGCTTTCTTT.

This clone was seen once. This sequence joins TRBV7-3 and TRBJ2-3; D gene unclear. Germline CDR1 SGHTA, CDR2 FQGTGA. The CDR3 loop spans 17 amino acids. V lost 0 bases and J lost 0, with 13 bases in between. Here the CDR3 reads CASSLTPGLSSTDTQYF. The CDR3 coding sequence is TGTGCCAGCAGCTTAACCCCAGGCCTTAGTAGCACAGATACGCAGTATTTT.

This clone was picked up one time. The chain joins TRBV7-3 to TRBJ1-2, with D tentatively TRBD1 (6 bases). V lost 5 bases and J lost 5, with 12 bases in between. The germline V gene has CDR1 SGHTA and CDR2 FQGTGA. The CDR3 runs 13 residues. In nucleotides, the CDR3 is TGTGCCAGCAGCCGAGACAGGTCGTATGGCTACACCTTC. Amino acids: CASSRDRSYGYTF.

This chain uses TRBV15 with TRBJ2-3; D not certain. Germline values: CDR1 LNHNV, CDR2 YYDKDF (reference sequence). The CDR3 totals 12 residues. The V gene lost 0 bases and the J gene lost 8 bases, with 6 bases spanning the gap. Here the CDR3 reads CATSRDPATQYF. CDR3 nucleotide sequence: TGTGCCACCAGCAGAGATCCAGCTACGCAGTATTTT.